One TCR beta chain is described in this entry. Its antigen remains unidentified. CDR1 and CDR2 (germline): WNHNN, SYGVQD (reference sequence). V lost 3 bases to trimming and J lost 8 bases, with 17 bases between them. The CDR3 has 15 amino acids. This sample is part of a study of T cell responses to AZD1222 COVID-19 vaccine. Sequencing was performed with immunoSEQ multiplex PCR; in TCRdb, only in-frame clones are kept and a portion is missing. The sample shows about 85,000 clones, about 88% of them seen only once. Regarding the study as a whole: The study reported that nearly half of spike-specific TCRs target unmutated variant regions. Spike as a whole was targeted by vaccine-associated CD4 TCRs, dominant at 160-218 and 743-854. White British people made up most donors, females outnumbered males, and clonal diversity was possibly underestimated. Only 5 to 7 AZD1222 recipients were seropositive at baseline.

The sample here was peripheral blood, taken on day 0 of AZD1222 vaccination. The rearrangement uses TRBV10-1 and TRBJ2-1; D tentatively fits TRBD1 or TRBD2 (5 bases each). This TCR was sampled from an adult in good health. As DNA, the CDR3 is TGCGCCAGCAGTGACAGGGACCCCCACGTAGATGAGCAGTTCTTC. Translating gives CASSDRDPHVDEQFF.